Each of the 30 T cell receptor beta chains below was sequenced from the same sample in a study of post-analysis software for immune sequencing data. Study-wide results and caveats: There were roughly five TRBV segments more frequent in patients than controls, and TRBV5-6, TRBV5-1 and TRBV20-1 were among them.

The library was made from cDNA and included unique molecular identifiers. MiXCR, applied by TCRdb to the PCR reads, yields one record per CDR3 protein. The repertoire includes some 500,000 distinct CDR3 sequences, 45% of them detected once, and 12% sits in the top ten. Their recognized antigens are unknown. The sequenced material came from blood. The origin of the receptors is a girl between 10 and 17 years old with multiple sclerosis.

This clonotype has more than one count but fewer than ten. This chain connects TRBV7-9 to TRBJ2-1, with 14 bases aligning to TRBD2. V shed 2 bases and J 15 bases; nucleotides not matched to a gene: 12. In germline, CDR1 is SEHNR, CDR2 FQNEAQ (reference sequence). The CDR3 consists of 16 residues. CDR3 amino acids: CASSLPTGGLAGAAFF. Written as DNA, the CDR3 is TGTGCCAGCAGCTTACCGACAGGGGGACTAGCGGGAGCCGCGTTCTTC.

The rearrangement links TRBV4-1 to TRBJ1-5, with TRBD1 as a possible D gene (5 bases). The CDR3 has 17 amino acids. Germline loops: CDR1 MGHRA, CDR2 YSYEKL. The V end was cut by 1 base, the J end by 0 bases, with 13 bases between. The CDR3 DNA follows: TGCGCCAGCAGCCAAGGCTCAGGGACGAATAGCAATCAGCCCCAGCATTTT. Residues: CASSQGSGTNSNQPQHF.

This chain links TRBV20-1 with TRBJ2-6, with no clear D. Germline assignment: CDR1 DFQATT and CDR2 SNEGSKA (reference sequence). Trimming took off 3 bases at V and 0 bases at J, with 9 bases between the two ends. CDR3 length: 15 residues. The chain's CDR3 is CSARSQSSGANVLTF. The CDR3 DNA reads as TGCAGTGCTAGGAGCCAAAGCTCTGGGGCCAACGTCCTGACTTTC.

The V call is TRBV13, the J call TRBJ1-4; D unresolved. Trimming shortened V by 2 bases and J by 5 bases, and 12 bases separated the two germline ends. The CDR3 covers 15 residues. The germline V gene has CDR1 PRHDT and CDR2 FYEKMQ (reference sequence). The CDR3 sequence is CASSLYGIANEKLFF. CDR3 nucleotide sequence: TGTGCCAGCAGCTTATACGGGATCGCGAATGAAAAACTGTTTTTT.

V usage is TRBV3-1 and J usage is TRBJ2-5; D not resolved. This CDR3 contains 14 residues. V dropped 0 bases and J dropped 11 bases, with 16 bases sitting between them. In germline, CDR1 is LGHDT, CDR2 YNNKEL (reference sequence). CDR3 nucleotides: TGTGCCAGCAGCCAAGATACAGTTTCCTACGGGCAGTACTTC. It specifies CASSQDTVSYGQYF.

This clonotype has just a few counts. The rearrangement joins TRBV20-1 to TRBJ2-7, with TRBD2 matching over 14 bases. J gave up 0 bases and V 3 bases, and 4 bases lay outside the gene matches. CDR1 and CDR2 (germline): DFQATT, SNEGSKA (reference sequence). The CDR3 consists of 16 residues. The CDR3 here is CSASMGLAGASYEQYF. In nucleotides, the CDR3 is TGCAGTGCTAGTATGGGACTAGCGGGAGCCTCCTACGAGCAGTACTTC.

The gene calls are TRBV12-3 or TRBV12-4 and TRBJ2-7, with 8 bases fitting TRBD1. The CDR3 runs to 16 residues. Trimming removed 2 bases from V and 7 bases from J; junction bases left unmatched: 13. CDR3 protein: CASSLLGQGAPNEQYF. The CDR3 DNA is TGTGCCAGCAGTTTACTCGGGCAGGGGGCCCCCAATGAGCAGTACTTC.

This clonotype has only a few counts. V and J are TRBV28 and TRBJ2-5, with 8 bases that match TRBD1. TRBJ2-7 matches the DNA end more closely, so the J call is doubtful. The germline CDR1 and CDR2 sequences are MDHEN and SYDVKM. This CDR3 spans 12 amino acids. The CDR3, as DNA: TGTGCCAGCAGGACAGGGGCGGGCGAGCAGTACTTC. It translates to CASRTGAGEQYF.

The gene calls are TRBV6-2 or TRBV6-3 and TRBJ2-7; 8 nucleotides align to TRBD1. After removal of 7 bases from V and 3 bases from J, the junction contained 14 bases not matched to a gene. This CDR3 region has 16 residues. Germline lookup yields CDR1 MNHEY and CDR2 SVGEGT. The CDR3 sequence is CASTKYNLGQGYEQYF. The CDR3 DNA follows: TGTGCCAGCACCAAATACAATCTCGGACAGGGCTACGAGCAGTACTTC.

V and J are TRBV4-2 and TRBJ2-1; possibly TRBD2 for D (6 bases). CDR1 LGHNA and CDR2 YNFKEQ come from the germline V gene. Trimming took off 0 bases at V and 5 bases at J, with 11 bases between the two ends. The CDR3 runs 15 residues. In nucleotides, the CDR3 is TGTGCCAGCAGCCAAGAGGGCACGGGGGACAATGAGCAGTTCTTC. Encoded protein: CASSQEGTGDNEQFF.

This chain connects TRBV18 to TRBJ2-1; TRBD2 matches at 10 bases. Germline CDR1 reads KGHSH; CDR2 reads LQKENI. The CDR3 contains 15 residues. The ends lost 2 bases at V and 7 bases at J; junction bases unmatched: 5. CDR3: CASSPEREGQNEQFF. Here the CDR3 DNA reads TGTGCCAGCTCACCAGAGCGGGAGGGCCAGAATGAGCAGTTCTTC.

The V gene is TRBV28, the J gene TRBJ1-2, with D possibly TRBD1 on 5 matching bases. In germline, CDR1 is MDHEN, CDR2 SYDVKM. This CDR3 is 15 amino acids long. V lost 3 bases to trimming and J lost 10 bases, with 21 bases between them. The CDR3 loop is CASSLTREGVNDYTF. The CDR3 coding sequence is TGTGCCAGCAGTTTGACACGGGAAGGGGTAAATGACTACACCTTC.

This clonotype was detected a few times. The chain is built from TRBV20-1 and TRBJ2-5, with 8 bases aligning to TRBD1. CDR3 length: 13 amino acids. Germline values: CDR1 DFQATT, CDR2 SNEGSKA (reference sequence). V was pared by 2 bases and J by 5 bases, with 4 bases of the junction left unmatched. CDR3 loop: CSARQGAGETQYF. CDR3 in DNA: TGCAGTGCTAGACAGGGGGCGGGGGAGACCCAGTACTTC.

This clonotype was observed at least ten times. The junction does not match germline at one end; this may be a read error. The genes are TRBV7-7 and TRBJ2-1; 11 bases agree with TRBD2. CDR3 size: 15 residues. Germline V CDR1 and CDR2: SSHAT, FNYEAQ (reference sequence). The chain's CDR3 is CASSSGLAGSNEQFF. The CDR3 DNA follows: TGTGCTAGCAGCTCCGGACTAGCGGGCTCCAATGAGCAGTTCTTC.

A single count supports this clonotype. This sequence joins TRBV14 and TRBJ2-7; D possibly corresponds to TRBD2 (5 bases). The CDR3 spans 17 residues. CDR1 is SGHDN and CDR2 is FVKESK in the germline V gene. Trimming removed 0 bases at V and 7 bases at J, with 22 bases between. The CDR3 loop is CASSQDSIRTRHNEQYF. The CDR3 DNA reads TGTGCCAGCAGCCAAGATAGTATCCGGACTCGACACAATGAGCAGTACTTC.

Points on this clonotype: One end of the junction varies from germline; a read error may be responsible. The rearrangement uses TRBV5-1 and TRBJ2-7; TRBD2 is a possible D gene (6 bases). The length of the CDR3 is 14 residues. Germline V lookup: CDR1 SGHRS, CDR2 YFSETQ. CDR3 loop: CTSSPRSSDYEQYF. The CDR3 DNA reads as TGCACCAGCAGTCCCAGGTCTAGCGACTACGAGCAGTACTTC.

The chain couples TRBV20-1 to TRBJ2-3, with 8 nucleotides matching TRBD2. V shed 1 base and J 4 bases; nucleotides not matched to a gene: 7. The CDR3 spans 15 residues. The germline CDR1 and CDR2 sequences are DFQATT and SNEGSKA (reference sequence). This CDR3 is CSARAAGRGADTQYF. DNA for the CDR3: TGCAGTGCTAGAGCGGCCGGGAGGGGCGCAGATACGCAGTATTTT.

This clonotype showed up just a few times. This rearrangement joins TRBV4-2 to TRBJ2-1, with 8 nucleotides matching TRBD2. Germline CDR1 is LGHNA and CDR2 is YNFKEQ. V shed 1 base and J 9 bases; nucleotides not matched to a gene: 11. This CDR3 has 16 residues. CDR3 protein: CASSQVGSGKWTEQFF. For the CDR3, the DNA is TGTGCCAGCAGCCAAGTGGGTAGCGGGAAGTGGACTGAGCAGTTCTTC.

The chain combines TRBV27 with TRBJ2-5; TRBD1 matches at 9 bases. The assigned J gene may be wrong: the sequence end matches TRBJ2-7 better. The CDR3 runs 15 residues. Looked up from germline, CDR1 is MNHEY and CDR2 is SMNVEV (reference sequence). The CDR3 DNA follows: TGTGCCAGCAGTTCCCCCGGACAGGGGAAAGGCGAGCAGTACTTC. It codes for CASSSPGQGKGEQYF.

This clonotype turned up a few times. This chain links TRBV12-3 or TRBV12-4 with TRBJ2-3, with D maybe TRBD2 (6 bases). The V and J ends lost 6 bases and 2 bases respectively, with 12 bases between them. The CDR3 is made up of 14 amino acids. For the CDR3, the DNA is TGTGCCAGCAGCCTGGACTACAACACAGATACGCAGTATTTT. The encoded protein is CASSLDYNTDTQYF.

This clonotype was picked up a small number of times. The CDR3 nucleotides read TGCAGTGCCCAGCGGGAGGTAGGAGAGCAGTACTTC. Translation: CSAQREVGEQYF. The gene calls are TRBV20-1 and TRBJ2-7; 9 positions agree with TRBD2. CDR1 and CDR2 from the germline V gene are DFQATT and SNEGSKA (reference sequence). CDR3 length: 12 residues. With 6 bases clipped from V and 7 bases from J, the junction kept 7 bases outside the gene matches.

In its sample, this clonotype was seen a few times. J is TRBJ2-5 and V is TRBV14, with 9 bases that match TRBD2. Gene TRBJ2-7 matches the end of the DNA better, so the J call may be wrong. This CDR3 contains 17 residues. Germline loops: CDR1 SGHDN, CDR2 FVKESK. For the CDR3, the DNA is TGTGCCAGCAGACCAACCTCCGGCAGCGGGAGGTCCTACGAGCAGTACTTC. Its protein is CASRPTSGSGRSYEQYF.

As concerns this clonotype: The junction departs from the called germline gene at one end, perhaps through a read error. The chain is built from TRBV5-4 and TRBJ2-6; no clear D gene. Germline V CDR1 and CDR2: SGHNT, YYREEE (reference sequence). CDR3 length: 14 amino acids. The CDR3 DNA sequence: TGTGCCAGCAGCGAGGTCTCTAGGGCCAACGTCCTGACTTTC. Residues: CASSEVSRANVLTF.

This clonotype showed up many times. For the CDR3, the DNA is TGCAGCGTTGAAGGGAGGACGGGCTACGAGCAGTACTTC. This encodes CSVEGRTGYEQYF. The chain uses TRBV29-1 and TRBJ2-7; tentative D call: TRBD2 (5 bases). This CDR3 has 13 amino acids. Per germline, CDR1 SQVTM and CDR2 ANQGSEA. V lost 1 base and J lost 3, with 10 bases in between.

This clonotype turned up a few times. This sequence joins TRBV14 and TRBJ1-2; D call uncertain. With 1 base removed from V and 4 bases from J, the gap between germline ends came to 10 bases. CDR1 and CDR2 (germline): SGHDN, FVKESK. This CDR3 region has 14 residues. The CDR3 spells CASSQAAGSYGYTF. The DNA of the CDR3 is TGTGCCAGCAGCCAAGCGGCGGGGAGCTATGGCTACACCTTC.

The rearrangement uses TRBV11-2 and TRBJ2-3, with 7 nucleotides matching TRBD2. The CDR3 has 15 amino acids. Unmatched junction bases numbered 7, after V lost 5 bases and J lost 2 bases. Germline CDR1 reads SGHAT; CDR2 reads FQNNGV. This CDR3 reads CASSGGVFVTDTQYF. The CDR3 coding sequence is TGTGCCAGCAGCGGGGGGGTGTTTGTCACAGATACGCAGTATTTT.

This clonotype is a singleton in its sample. Compared with germline, one end of the junction differs, possibly owing to a read error. The J gene is TRBJ2-7, the V gene TRBV5-1; D might be TRBD1 or TRBD2, each matching 5 bases. Germline CDR1 is SGHRS and CDR2 is YFSETQ. The CDR3 sequence is 13 residues long. CDR3 sequence: CAGSPGTTYEQYF. CDR3 sequence (DNA): TGCGCCGGCAGCCCCGGGACGACCTACGAGCAGTACTTC.

This clonotype was observed a few times. The CDR3 here is CASLGGQRGQFF. The CDR3 DNA is TGTGCCAGCCTTGGGGGCCAGAGGGGGCAGTTCTTC. The rearrangement uses TRBV6-1 and TRBJ2-1; D may be TRBD1 (6 bases). This CDR3 is built from 12 residues. The V end was cut by 8 bases, the J end by 12 bases, with 17 bases between. Germline CDR1 MNHNS, CDR2 SASEGT.

V is TRBV7-2 and J is TRBJ2-3, with D maybe TRBD1 (8 bases). Looked up from germline, CDR1 is SGHTA and CDR2 is FQGNSA. This CDR3 has 15 amino acids. V was cut by 5 bases and J by 2 bases, with 14 bases left in between. The CDR3, as DNA: TGTGCCAGCAGCATACAGGGGGGGGTCACAGATACGCAGTATTTT. Translating it yields CASSIQGGVTDTQYF.

On this clonotype itself: A much larger clone differs by one base, so this may be a read error. The gene calls are TRBV29-1 and TRBJ2-5; 8 nucleotides line up with TRBD2. V dropped 4 bases and J dropped 11; count of bases not matched to a gene: 15. CDR3 length: 14 amino acids. Germline V gene lookup returns CDR1 SQVTM and CDR2 ANQGSEA. In nucleotides, the CDR3 is TGCAGCGTTGGTACTAGCGGCTCCTACAATGAGCAGTACTTC. Translated: CSVGTSGSYNEQYF.